The 10 T cell receptor beta chains listed next were all sequenced from one sample in a study of OX40 agonist ivuxolimab in advanced cancers. Clones were sequenced by immunoSEQ multiplex PCR, and TCRdb holds only the in-frame ones, with some missing. The table has about 61,000 clones, less than 85% seen once. The sample was CD4+ or CD8+ T cells sorted from blood, taken in a trial of the OX40 agonist ivuxolimab. These TCRs come from an adult with an advanced solid tumor such as melanoma, head and neck, liver or kidney cancer.

This clone showed up just once. This chain uses TRBV19 with TRBJ2-7; no firm D call. V shed 3 bases and J shed 0 bases, with 9 bases lying between them. The CDR3 sequence is 14 residues long. Germline V gives CDR1 LNHDA, CDR2 SQIVND (reference sequence). This CDR3 reads CASSIAEDSYEQYF. Written as DNA, the CDR3 is TGTGCCAGTAGTATTGCAGAGGACTCCTACGAGCAGTACTTC.

This clone was found a few times. V usage is TRBV19 and J usage is TRBJ2-3; the match to TRBD2 covers 7 bases. Germline V gives CDR1 LNHDA, CDR2 SQIVND (reference sequence). The junction had 6 bases not matched to a gene; V was cut back by 7 bases and J by 2 bases. The CDR3 covers 14 residues. DNA for the CDR3: TGTGCCAGTACCTTGGGACTATTCACAGATACGCAGTATTTT. This codes for CASTLGLFTDTQYF.

The chain has TRBV9 and TRBJ2-3; 12 bases line up with TRBD2. Trimming at V came to 2 bases and at J to 4 bases, leaving 5 bases not matched to a gene. Looked up from germline, CDR1 is SGDLS and CDR2 is YYNGEE. This CDR3 region has 16 residues. In nucleotides, the CDR3 is TGTGCCAGCAGCGTTGGTGCTAGCGGGGGGGCAGATACGCAGTATTTT. Protein product: CASSVGASGGADTQYF.

The J gene is TRBJ2-1, the V gene TRBV29-1, with 9 bases matching TRBD2. V shed 4 bases, J shed 4 bases, and the junction held 5 bases outside the gene matches. The germline CDR1 and CDR2 sequences are SQVTM and ANQGSEA. The CDR3 consists of 14 residues. CDR3 in DNA: TGCAGCGTTGGGGGCGGGAGGGGATACAATGAGCAGTTCTTC. The encoded protein is CSVGGGRGYNEQFF.

This clone was seen more than once but under ten times. The rearrangement joins TRBV5-5 to TRBJ2-3, with D possibly matching TRBD2 (5 bases). Germline CDR1 reads SGHKS; CDR2 reads YYEKEE (reference sequence). The CDR3 covers 14 residues. The V gene lost 3 bases and the J gene lost 3 bases, with 11 bases spanning the gap. The CDR3 nucleotides read TGTGCCAGCAGCTCCTGGACTGGAACAGATACGCAGTATTTT. Translating it yields CASSSWTGTDTQYF.

The V and J genes are TRBV27 and TRBJ2-3, with a weak D call TRBD1 (5 bases). Germline loops: CDR1 MNHEY, CDR2 SMNVEV (reference sequence). V gave up 9 bases and J gave up 0 bases, with 7 bases separating them. The CDR3 length is 12 residues. CDR3 in DNA: TGTGCCAGTACAGGAAGCACAGATACGCAGTATTTT. Its translation is CASTGSTDTQYF.

V usage is TRBV18 and J usage is TRBJ2-3; D tentatively reads TRBD1 or TRBD2 (5 bases each). Looked up from germline, CDR1 is KGHSH and CDR2 is LQKENI. V was trimmed by 4 bases and J by 4 bases, leaving 15 bases between them. The CDR3 consists of 15 residues. CDR3 sequence (DNA): TGTGCCAGCTCACGGGACGCCGGCGTACCAGATACGCAGTATTTT. Protein sequence: CASSRDAGVPDTQYF.

A single count supports this clone. The chain carries TRBV6-5 and TRBJ2-6; D may be TRBD1 or TRBD2 (5 bases each). There are 15 residues in the CDR3. Germline V gives CDR1 MNHEY, CDR2 SVGAGI. Deletions cut 10 bases from V and 0 bases from J, with 13 bases between. Here the CDR3 reads CAIKAGTSGANVLTF. DNA for the CDR3: TGTGCCATTAAAGCCGGGACCTCTGGGGCCAACGTCCTGACTTTC.

This sequence joins TRBV13 and TRBJ2-3; TRBD2 matches 9 bases. Germline V gives CDR1 PRHDT, CDR2 FYEKMQ (reference sequence). With V trimmed by 3 bases and J by 2 bases, 12 bases remained unmatched. The CDR3 covers 18 residues. CDR3 DNA sequence: TGTGCCAGCAGCTTGGGTCTAGCGGGAAAGAAAGCCACAGATACGCAGTATTTT. This encodes CASSLGLAGKKATDTQYF.

The chain employs TRBV5-1 and TRBJ1-1; D possibly corresponds to TRBD1 (6 bases). The V gene's germline CDR1 is SGHRS and CDR2 YFSETQ. V was clipped by 4 bases and J by 4 bases, with 14 bases between them. This CDR3 contains 14 residues. CDR3 sequence reads: CASSPARGGTEAFF. The DNA of the CDR3 is TGCGCCAGCAGCCCCGCCAGGGGCGGCACTGAAGCTTTCTTT.